This TCR beta chain was recovered during a study of blood T cell repertoires in COVID-19. Background on the study: Sites in the United States, Italy and Spain provided acute and convalescent COVID-19 samples.

V gave up 0 bases and J gave up 5 bases; unmatched junction bases: 7. This CDR3 region has 16 residues. Germline V gene data show CDR1 as SGHDN and CDR2 as FVKESK. Those enrolled in Seattle joined during active infection and were followed longitudinally afterward. TCRdb's copy holds only in-frame clones and misses some; the assay was immunoSEQ multiplex PCR. Of hundreds of thousands of clones listed, approximately 86% were seen once; the top ten hold roughly 6.6%. The sample taken for sequencing was peripheral blood. This receptor was taken from a woman aged 60-70 years with COVID-19, enrolled during active disease. J is TRBJ2-5 and V is TRBV14; 9 bases agree with TRBD1. Here the CDR3 reads CASSQDGDRAMETQYF. The DNA of the CDR3 is TGTGCCAGCAGCCAAGATGGGGACAGGGCAATGGAGACCCAGTACTTC.